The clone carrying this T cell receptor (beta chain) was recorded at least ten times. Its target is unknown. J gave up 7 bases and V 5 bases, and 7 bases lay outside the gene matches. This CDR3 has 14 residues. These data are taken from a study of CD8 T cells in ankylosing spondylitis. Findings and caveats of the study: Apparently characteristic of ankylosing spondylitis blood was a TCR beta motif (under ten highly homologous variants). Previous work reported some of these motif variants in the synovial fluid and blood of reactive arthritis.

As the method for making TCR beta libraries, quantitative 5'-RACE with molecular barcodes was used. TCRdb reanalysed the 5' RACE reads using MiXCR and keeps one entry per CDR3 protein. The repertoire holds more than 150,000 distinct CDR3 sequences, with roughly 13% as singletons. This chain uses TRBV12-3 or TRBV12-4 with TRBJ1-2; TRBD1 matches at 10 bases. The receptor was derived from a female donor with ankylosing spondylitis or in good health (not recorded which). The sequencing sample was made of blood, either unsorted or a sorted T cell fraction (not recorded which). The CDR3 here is CASSDRDRGSGYTF. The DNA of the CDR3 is TGTGCCAGCAGTGACCGGGACAGGGGTTCTGGCTACACCTTC.